This T cell receptor (beta chain) stems from a study of T cell repertoires in cytomegalovirus infection. MiXCR, applied by TCRdb to the reads, yields one record per CDR3 protein. The table lists about 740,000 distinct CDR3 sequences, 35% of them singletons, with 2.8% in the top ten. The V gene's germline CDR1 is MGHRA and CDR2 YSYEKL. The germline V and J ends were trimmed by 1 base and 2 bases, with 12 bases remaining between them. The CDR3 is 16 amino acids. Source material: PBMCs. The receptor comes from a human donor in good health (CMV status not recorded). Some clones in this sample may be carry-over from other donors' samples. This chain joins TRBV4-1 and TRBJ1-5; D is unclear. The CDR3 region is CASSQVASIRNQPQHF. CDR3 nucleotides: TGCGCCAGCAGCCAAGTTGCGAGTATCCGCAATCAGCCCCAGCATTTT.